The clone carrying this TCR beta chain was observed a few times. This sample was included in a study of T cell changes during pregnancy in multiple sclerosis. Sequenced by immunoSEQ multiplex PCR; TCRdb stores in-frame clones only, minus some. The top ten clones hold approximately 1.7% of a sample with just over 90,000 clones, roughly 89% of them seen once. The V end lost 2 bases, the J end lost 6 bases, and 13 bases lay between the germline ends. The CDR3 runs 14 residues. Germline assignment: CDR1 MNHNS and CDR2 SASEGT. Sequences were derived from peripheral blood, sampled after pregnancy. This sequence originates from a female donor in good health, enrolled as a control in a pregnancy study. This chain joins TRBV6-1 and TRBJ1-2; a possible D gene is TRBD1 (5 bases). CDR3 protein: CASSERFGGDGYTF. The CDR3 DNA sequence: TGTGCCAGCAGTGAAAGGTTTGGGGGGGATGGCTACACCTTC.